This TCR beta chain was retrieved from a study of T cells in Graves' hyperthyroidism and ophthalmopathy (dated by TCRdb to between 2018 and 2021). In terms of the full investigation: Peripheral blood samples were taken at initial diagnosis, before any treatment was given. To identify TCR V-J signatures that set the groups apart, the researchers used a discovery cohort of about a hundred patients, made up of around 42 with Graves' ophthalmopathy and 57 with stable Graves' hyperthyroidism. Whether ophthalmopathy could be predicted prospectively was tested in an independent validation cohort made up of about 18 hyperthyroidism patients plus 17 patients who later progressed to ophthalmopathy. The approximately 98 discovery patients were randomly divided into training and test sets at a 7:3 ratio. The study also compared thyroid tissue and blood T-cell repertoires from several Graves' hyperthyroidism patients. Once sampling was done, hyperthyroidism patients were given methimazole at a starting dose of 30 mg daily, whereas ophthalmopathy patients were given high-dose intravenous methylprednisolone. According to the paper, TCR Vbeta CDR3 sequencing was carried out on more than 120 peripheral blood samples, which came from approximately 43 ophthalmopathy, approximately 78 hyperthyroidism and about 17 progressor patients. On the study overall, not on this receptor specifically: Most expanded thyroid clonotypes (frequency above 0.001) were also found in blood, which suggests that blood repertoires may mirror thyroid immune responses. A 13 V-J signature model separated ophthalmopathy from stable hyperthyroidism, with around 88% sensitivity and approximately 81% specificity in cross-validation and 80%/75% in testing. During validation, the model predicted progression to ophthalmopathy a median of approximately 7 months ahead of onset, with almost 71% sensitivity and 72.22% specificity. No statistical method was used to set the sample size in advance, and investigators knew the group allocation.

Amplification of TCR beta CDR3 regions was carried out from RNA transcripts. For the first round of RT-PCR on the TCR CDR3, the HTBI primer set was used together with the Qiagen OneStep RT-PCR kit. Libraries were constructed in a second round of multiplex PCR, after which size selection and purification were carried out. Sequencing of the libraries was done on an Illumina HiSeq2000 using paired-end 100 bp reads. The authors' analysis ran thus. SOAPnuke was used to process the raw data, throwing out any read that contained adapters or uncalled bases, had a mean Phred below 15, or lacked an exact constant-primer or identifier match. COPE v1.2.5 was used to merge the high-quality paired reads, and each unique nucleotide sequence was defined as a clonotype. MiTCR v1.1 was used to align clonotypes to the IMGT TRBV, TRBD and TRBJ reference segments. Analysis was restricted to V-J combinations with a frequency above 0.0001, which covered roughly 99% of repertoires. A TCS score was defined as the ratio between F50 (clonal expansion) and ExV (chaos), using BLOSUM62-based TCRdist between CDR3 peptides within each V-J. Welch's t-statistics and random forest reduced around 520 V-J features to 13, which were used in a naive Bayes classifier (R e1071). The public reads were reprocessed in TCRdb via fastp at Q25 and MiXCR, keeping in-frame beta chains. Under each unique CDR3 protein, matching rows form one entry showing the most common genes and DNA. V and J calls and clone size were set by TCRdb, not the authors. In all, the sample holds about 210,000 distinct CDR3 sequences, and over 15% of those were seen once. The ten largest account for approximately 50% of the sample.

Graves' hyperthyroidism was defined as stable when no progression to ophthalmopathy occurred over 18 months of follow-up. Hyperthyroidism patients were newly diagnosed, with disease duration under 2 months, and aged 18 to 65 years. Patients with uncontrolled infections, other autoimmune diseases, pregnancy or lactation were excluded. Clinical symptoms, serum thyroxine and TRAb, thyroid ultrasound, and orbital computed tomography formed the basis for the diagnoses. PBMCs were separated from around 9.1 ml of fresh peripheral blood using Ficoll-Paque density gradient centrifugation. Total RNA was extracted with Trizol reagent, and quality was checked on an Agilent 2100 Bioanalyzer. Comments on this clonotype: No cognate antigen has been identified for it. No per-base quality is available; no much larger clone lies one base away.

Spanning cysteine to phenylalanine, the CDR3 consists of 15 amino acids. Left in the record is the CDR3 DNA by itself, 45 bases read in frame from the first base. Based on the germline V gene (reference sequence), the CDR1 and CDR2 sequences are DFQATT and SNEGSKA. The junction carries 19 bases between V and J, which are trimmed by 3 bases and 7 bases respectively. This TCR was sampled from a man between 50 and 59 years old with Graves' hyperthyroidism. The chain employs TRBV20-1 and TRBJ1-5; the D gene is perhaps TRBD1, on 5 matching bases. Sequenced material: blood. The sequence in DNA is TGCAGTGCTAGTCAAGGGACTCGGATTCGACAGCCCCAGCATTTT. Its translation reads: CSASQGTRIRQPQHF.